One and the same sample provided the 23 T cell receptor beta chains below, sequenced in a study of regulatory T cells in long-lasting Graves disease. Combining iRepertoire HTBI primers with Arm-PCR of CDR3 regions, the authors built TCR beta libraries. Each CDR3 protein gets one entry after TCRdb re-called the multiplex PCR reads with MiXCR. The data contain approximately 400,000 distinct CDR3 sequences, less than 20% of them seen just once; the ten biggest clones take up around a fifth. The time point is: newly diagnosed GD, antithyroid drugs for less than 3 months. TCR sequences were obtained from RNA taken from PBMCs. This specimen consisted of peripheral blood mononuclear cells (PBMCs), obtained at new diagnosis, from a patient treated with antithyroid drugs. The receptors here all came from a female donor with Graves disease.

This clonotype was seen repeatedly, ten times or more. The rearrangement joins TRBV20-1 to TRBJ1-6, with 7 bases matching TRBD1. V was clipped by 0 bases and J by 9 bases; unmatched bases: 5. The CDR3 is made up of 14 amino acids. CDR1 is DFQATT, CDR2 SNEGSKA, per germline (reference sequence). CDR3: CSARDQGESSPLHF. The DNA of the CDR3 is TGCAGTGCTAGAGATCAGGGGGAAAGTTCACCCCTCCACTTT.

There are many counts of this clonotype. V gene TRBV11-2 combines with J gene TRBJ2-5; D call uncertain. Deletions cut 8 bases from V and 1 base from J, with 11 bases between. CDR1 and CDR2 (germline): SGHAT, FQNNGV. This CDR3 spans 13 amino acids. The CDR3 DNA follows: TGTGCCAGCCGGCGCCCAATCCAAGAGACCCAGTACTTC. This sequence encodes CASRRPIQETQYF. The full variable domain, in which reference TRBV11-2 and TRBJ2-5 provide the parts outside the CDR3, is EAGVAQSPRYKIIEKRQSVAFWCNPISGHATLYWYQQILGQGPKLLIQFQNNGVVDDSQLPKDRFSAERLKGVDSTLKIQPAKLEDSAVYLCASRRPIQETQYFGPGTRLLVL.

Many counts were recorded for this clonotype. This sequence joins TRBV6-5 and TRBJ1-2; D might be TRBD1 (6 bases). V was pared by 2 bases and J by 5 bases, with 12 bases between. In germline, CDR1 is MNHEY, CDR2 SVGAGI. This CDR3 contains 14 residues. The CDR3 sequence is CASSYGGRTYGYTF. DNA for the CDR3: TGTGCCAGCAGTTACGGGGGCAGAACGTATGGCTACACCTTC.

The chain links TRBV19 to TRBJ2-1; 9 bases match TRBD2. The CDR3 length is 16 residues. Germline CDR1 is LNHDA and CDR2 is SQIVND (reference sequence). The V segment lost 3 bases and the J segment 0 bases; nucleotides outside the gene matches: 3. The CDR3 is CASSILAGSSYNEQFF. In nucleotides, the CDR3 is TGTGCCAGTAGTATTCTAGCGGGGAGCTCCTACAATGAGCAGTTCTTC.

The J gene is TRBJ2-3, the V gene TRBV6-1, with 10 bases identical to TRBD1. CDR1 is MNHNS and CDR2 is SASEGT in the germline V gene. Unmatched junction bases numbered 4, after V lost 8 bases and J lost 5 bases. The CDR3 extends over 13 amino acids. The CDR3 DNA reads TGTGCCAGCCTGACAGGGGGCTTAGATACGCAGTATTTT. As protein: CASLTGGLDTQYF.

At least ten counts were recorded for this clonotype. The J gene is TRBJ2-7, the V gene TRBV12-3 or TRBV12-4, with 9 bases that match TRBD2. The length of the CDR3 is 13 residues. Trimming at V came to 6 bases and at J to 3 bases, leaving 3 bases not matched to a gene. CDR3 in DNA: TGTGCCAGCAGGGTTAGCGGGAGCTACGAGCAGTACTTC. Translating it yields CASRVSGSYEQYF.

This clonotype was counted many times. This chain joins TRBV11-2 and TRBJ1-1; a weak D match, TRBD1 (5 bases). The CDR3 sequence is 13 residues long. Germline V lookup: CDR1 SGHAT, CDR2 FQNNGV. V dropped 1 base and J dropped 8 bases, with 11 bases sitting between them. CDR3: CASSLVVNREAFF. In DNA form, the CDR3 reads TGTGCCAGCAGCTTAGTGGTGAACAGGGAAGCTTTCTTT.

This clonotype was found once. The chain employs TRBV9 and TRBJ1-5; D not certain. V shed 1 base and J shed 0 bases, with 8 bases lying between them. From germline, CDR1 is SGDLS and CDR2 YYNGEE. CDR3 size: 15 residues. CDR3 protein: CASSVSSNSNQPQHF. DNA for the CDR3: TGTGCCAGCAGCGTATCCAGCAATAGCAATCAGCCCCAGCATTTT.

This clonotype was observed at least ten times. The chain uses TRBV25-1 and TRBJ1-2; tentatively, D is TRBD1 (5 bases). Germline values: CDR1 MGHDK, CDR2 SYGVNS. The CDR3 is 14 residues long. Trimming stripped 4 bases from V and 4 bases from J, with 13 bases between. CDR3 bases: TGTGCCAGCAGTGTAGCGGGACCGCGCTATGGCTACACCTTC. Amino acid sequence: CASSVAGPRYGYTF.

This clonotype was observed many times. The V gene is TRBV7-9, the J gene TRBJ2-7; D ambiguous. The CDR3 is 12 residues long. V was pared by 2 bases and J by 3 bases, with 5 bases between. Germline V gives CDR1 SEHNR, CDR2 FQNEAQ (reference sequence). CDR3 sequence: CASSLTNYEQYF. The CDR3 DNA reads TGTGCCAGCAGCTTAACGAACTACGAGCAGTACTTC.

This clonotype was counted many times. The V and J genes are TRBV7-8 and TRBJ2-2; TRBD1 matches at 7 bases. The CDR3 is 16 residues long. Germline trimming cut 1 base from V and 3 bases from J; bases unmatched to any gene: 5. Germline V CDR1 and CDR2: SGHVS, FQNEAQ. This chain's CDR3 is CASSLDGRGYTGELFF. CDR3 coding DNA: TGTGCCAGCAGCTTAGACGGCAGGGGGTACACCGGGGAGCTGTTTTTT.

The V and J genes are TRBV12-5 and TRBJ2-7; weak D call: TRBD2 (6 bases). The CDR3 is 15 amino acids. The V and J ends lost 7 bases and 7 bases respectively, with 23 bases between them. Germline V gene lookup returns CDR1 LGHNT and CDR2 FRNRAP. The CDR3 DNA reads as TGTGCTAGTGTCTTGACGGGGGACTTGACTGGGGAGCAGTACTTC. Its protein is CASVLTGDLTGEQYF.

This clonotype has ten or more counts. The chain has TRBV12-3 or TRBV12-4 and TRBJ1-6; weak D call: TRBD1 (6 bases). Trimming left V 4 bases short and J 6 bases short, with 13 bases between. This CDR3 comprises 15 residues. The CDR3 loop is CASSSRQVVNSPLHF. CDR3 DNA: TGTGCCAGCAGTTCGCGACAGGTTGTTAATTCACCCCTCCACTTT.

This rearrangement joins TRBV5-1 to TRBJ2-7; 8 nucleotides agree with TRBD2. V shed 4 bases, J shed 2 bases, and the junction held 8 bases outside the gene matches. This CDR3 spans 15 amino acids. In germline, CDR1 is SGHRS, CDR2 YFSETQ. The CDR3 protein is CASSLSGGPTYEQYF. The CDR3 coding sequence is TGCGCCAGCAGCCTTTCGGGAGGGCCAACCTACGAGCAGTACTTC.

The table lists this clonotype with a few counts. The V call is TRBV7-9, the J call TRBJ1-1; D gene ambiguous. From germline, CDR1 is SEHNR and CDR2 FQNEAQ (reference sequence). The CDR3 runs to 14 residues. V was clipped by 8 bases and J by 4 bases, with 17 bases between them. The CDR3 reads CASDEWGEGTEAFF. The CDR3 bases are TGTGCCAGCGATGAGTGGGGTGAAGGCACTGAAGCTTTCTTT. Full variable domain (rest looked up from reference TRBV7-9 and TRBJ1-1): DTGVSQNPRHKITKRGQNVTFRCDPISEHNRLYWYRQTLGQGPEFLTYFQNEAQLEKSRLLSDRFSAERPKGSFSTLEIQRTEQGDSAMYLCASDEWGEGTEAFFGQGTRLTVV.

This clonotype was counted between two and nine times. The chain is built from TRBV7-9 and TRBJ2-2; no reliable D call. The V gene's germline CDR1 is SEHNR and CDR2 FQNEAQ (reference sequence). V was shortened by 10 bases and J by 7 bases, with 22 bases between the two germline ends. This CDR3 contains 15 residues. The CDR3 protein is CAIPIRDRNHGELFF. As DNA, the CDR3 is TGTGCCATTCCTATTCGAGACCGAAACCACGGGGAGCTGTTTTTT.

Ten or more counts support this clonotype. J is TRBJ1-2 and V is TRBV19, with unresolved D. V was shortened by 6 bases and J by 0 bases, with 14 bases between the two germline ends. Looked up from germline, CDR1 is LNHDA and CDR2 is SQIVND (reference sequence). This CDR3 comprises 15 residues. The CDR3 DNA sequence: TGTGCCAGTAGGGCGACGGAGAGTCCTAACTATGGCTACACCTTC. Translating gives CASRATESPNYGYTF.

Details on this clonotype: The DNA is omitted, as the CDR3 cannot be located on it reliably, and the CDR3 follows TCRdb's listing. The rearrangement links TRBV7-2 to TRBJ1-1; the D call in the table, TRBD1, was not verified against the DNA. CDR1 is SGHTA and CDR2 is FQGNSA in the germline V gene. Termini included, the CDR3 measures 14 amino acids. The CDR3 is CASSFGPGDTEAFF.

This clonotype was found a few times. The chain carries TRBV5-4 and TRBJ2-1, with D possibly being TRBD2 (6 bases). V lost 0 bases and J lost 5, with 12 bases in between. The germline V gene has CDR1 SGHNT and CDR2 YYREEE (reference sequence). The CDR3 loop spans 15 amino acids. CDR3 sequence: CASSLGGSGDNEQFF. CDR3 DNA sequence: TGTGCCAGCAGCTTGGGGGGCTCGGGGGACAATGAGCAGTTCTTC.

Regarding this clonotype: A read error may explain this, as a much larger clone is one base away. V is TRBV6-2 or TRBV6-3 and J is TRBJ2-1; 8 nucleotides agree with TRBD2. Per the germline V gene, CDR1 is MNHEY and CDR2 is SVGEGT. V trimming: 5 bases; J trimming: 0 bases; junction bases outside the gene matches: 9. This CDR3 has 17 residues. The CDR3 is CASSQQLAASSYNEQFF. The CDR3 DNA is TGTGCCAGCAGTCAACAACTAGCGGCCAGCTCCTACAATGAGCAGTTCTTC.

The CDR3 loop reads CASGGALGEQYF. DNA for the CDR3: TGTGCCAGCGGTGGGGCGTTGGGCGAGCAGTACTTC. V is TRBV12-3 or TRBV12-4 and J is TRBJ2-7, with D perhaps matching TRBD1 (5 bases). CDR3 length: 12 amino acids. Trimming shortened V by 8 bases and J by 6 bases, and 14 bases separated the two germline ends.

The chain carries TRBV27 and TRBJ1-6, with TRBD1 matching 9 bases. V was clipped by 5 bases and J by 9 bases; unmatched bases: 8. Germline loops: CDR1 MNHEY, CDR2 SMNVEV (reference sequence). This CDR3 is 15 amino acids long. The CDR3 DNA is TGTGCCAGCAGTCCCCGGGACAGGGTAGGTTCACCCCTCCACTTT. Its protein product is CASSPRDRVGSPLHF.

For this clonotype: With a much larger clone just one base away, this may be a read error. V and J are TRBV7-2 and TRBJ1-2; the match to TRBD1 covers 9 bases. Germline lookup yields CDR1 SGHTA and CDR2 FQGNSA. V shed 4 bases and J 3 bases; nucleotides not matched to a gene: 9. CDR3 length: 16 amino acids. The CDR3 coding sequence is TGTGCCAGCAGCTCCCGTACAGGGGGCCCAGACTATGGCTACACCTTC. Translation: CASSSRTGGPDYGYTF.